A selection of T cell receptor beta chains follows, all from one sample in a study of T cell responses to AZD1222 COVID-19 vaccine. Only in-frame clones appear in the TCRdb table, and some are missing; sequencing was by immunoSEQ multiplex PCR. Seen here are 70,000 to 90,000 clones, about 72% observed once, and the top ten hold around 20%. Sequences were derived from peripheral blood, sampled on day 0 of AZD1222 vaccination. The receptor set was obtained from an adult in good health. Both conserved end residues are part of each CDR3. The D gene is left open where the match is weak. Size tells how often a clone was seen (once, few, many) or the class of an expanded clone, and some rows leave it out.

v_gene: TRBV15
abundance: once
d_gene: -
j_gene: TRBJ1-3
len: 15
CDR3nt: TGTGCCACCAGCAGAGATCCAGACTCTGGAAACACCATATATTTT
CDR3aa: CATSRDPDSGNTIYF

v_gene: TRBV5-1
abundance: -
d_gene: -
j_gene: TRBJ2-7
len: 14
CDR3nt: TGCGCCAGCAGCCAAAGGGCCACCCTGGACGAGCAGTACTTC
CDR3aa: CASSQRATLDEQYF

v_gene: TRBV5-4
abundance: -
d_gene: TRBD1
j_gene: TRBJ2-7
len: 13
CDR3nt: TGTGCCAGCAGCTATGGGACAGCCTACGAGCAGTACTTC
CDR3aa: CASSYGTAYEQYF

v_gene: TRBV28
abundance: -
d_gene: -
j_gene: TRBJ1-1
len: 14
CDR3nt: TGTGCCAGCAGTTTCGGGGCGCGTCTCACTGAAGCTTTCTTT
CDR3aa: CASSFGARLTEAFF

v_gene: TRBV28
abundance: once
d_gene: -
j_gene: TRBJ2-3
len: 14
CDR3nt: TGTGCCACCACACCCCAGGGGAGGACAGATACGCAGTATTTT
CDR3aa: CATTPQGRTDTQYF

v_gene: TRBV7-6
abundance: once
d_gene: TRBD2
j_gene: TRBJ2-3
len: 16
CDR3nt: TGTGCCAGCAGCTCTGCGGCGGGAGTCGGCACAGATACGCAGTATTTT
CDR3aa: CASSSAAGVGTDTQYF

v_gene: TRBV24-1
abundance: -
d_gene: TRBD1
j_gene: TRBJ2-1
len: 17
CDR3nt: TGTGCCACCCCCTCCCCCATCGACAGGGGCTCCTACAATGAGCAGTTCTTC
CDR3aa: CATPSPIDRGSYNEQFF

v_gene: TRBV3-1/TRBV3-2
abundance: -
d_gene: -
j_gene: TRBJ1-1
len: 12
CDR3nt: TGTGCCAGCAGCCTGGGACTTACGGCAGCTTTCTTT
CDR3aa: CASSLGLTAAFF

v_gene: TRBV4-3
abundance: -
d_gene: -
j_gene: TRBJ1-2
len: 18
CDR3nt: TGCGCCAGCAGCCAAGATATATCGCAGGGCCGATATAACTATGGCTACACCTTC
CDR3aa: CASSQDISQGRYNYGYTF

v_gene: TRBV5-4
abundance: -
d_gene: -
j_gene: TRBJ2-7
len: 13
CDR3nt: TGTGCCAGCAGTCGGGGGAGGTCCTACGAGCAGTACTTC
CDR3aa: CASSRGRSYEQYF

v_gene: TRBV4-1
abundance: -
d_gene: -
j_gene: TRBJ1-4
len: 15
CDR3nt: TGCGCCAGCAGCCAAGGGAACAGGGAGATAGAAAAACTGTTTTTT
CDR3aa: CASSQGNREIEKLFF

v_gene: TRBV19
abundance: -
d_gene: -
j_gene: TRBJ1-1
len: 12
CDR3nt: TGTGCCAGTAGTCCCGGACAGAGAGAAGCTTTCTTT
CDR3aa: CASSPGQREAFF

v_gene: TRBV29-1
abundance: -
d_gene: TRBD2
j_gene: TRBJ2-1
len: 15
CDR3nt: TGCAGCGTCCCCTTAGCGGGAGGCCCCTACAATGAGCAGTTCTTC
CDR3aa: CSVPLAGGPYNEQFF

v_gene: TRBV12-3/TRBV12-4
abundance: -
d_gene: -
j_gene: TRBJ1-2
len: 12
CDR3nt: TGTGCCAGCAGTTTAGGTGAAATTGGCTACACCTTC
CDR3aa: CASSLGEIGYTF

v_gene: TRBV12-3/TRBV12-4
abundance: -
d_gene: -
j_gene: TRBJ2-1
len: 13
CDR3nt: TGTGCCAGCAGTTTTCAGATCTGGAATGAGCAGTTCTTC
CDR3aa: CASSFQIWNEQFF

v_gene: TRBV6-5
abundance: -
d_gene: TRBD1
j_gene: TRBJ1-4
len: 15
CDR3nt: TGTGCCACCGGACAGGGGGCCTCAACTAATGAAAAACTGTTTTTT
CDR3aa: CATGQGASTNEKLFF

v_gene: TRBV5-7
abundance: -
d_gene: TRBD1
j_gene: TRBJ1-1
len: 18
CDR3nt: TGTGCCAGCAGCTCCGGGACAGGTTTCCGCATGATAATAGCTGAAGCTTTCTTT
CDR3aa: CASSSGTGFRMIIAEAFF

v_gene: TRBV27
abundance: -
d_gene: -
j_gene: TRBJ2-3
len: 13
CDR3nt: TGTGCCAGCAGTCCCCAGAGCACAGATACGCAGTATTTT
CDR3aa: CASSPQSTDTQYF

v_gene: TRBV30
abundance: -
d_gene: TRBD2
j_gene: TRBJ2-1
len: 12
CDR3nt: TGTGCCTGGACGGCGGGAGGGTTGGAGCAGTTCTTC
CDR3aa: CAWTAGGLEQFF

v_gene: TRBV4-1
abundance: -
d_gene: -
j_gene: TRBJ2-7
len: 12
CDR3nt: TGCGCCAGCAGCGGTGGGGGAGTCGAGCAGTACTTC
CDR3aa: CASSGGGVEQYF

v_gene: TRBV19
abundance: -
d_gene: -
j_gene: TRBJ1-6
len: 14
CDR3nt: TGTGCCAGTAGTACAGCCAGTCGGCGATCACCCCTCCACTTT
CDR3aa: CASSTASRRSPLHF

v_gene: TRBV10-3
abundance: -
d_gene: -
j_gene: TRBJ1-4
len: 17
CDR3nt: TGTGCCATCAGTGAGTCGCGGAAAGCCCCAACTAATGAAAAACTGTTTTTT
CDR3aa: CAISESRKAPTNEKLFF

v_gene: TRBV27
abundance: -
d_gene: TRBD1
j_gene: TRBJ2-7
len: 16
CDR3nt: TGTGCCAGCAGACGGACAGGGGGTGGGAGCTCCTACGAGCAGTACTTC
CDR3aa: CASRRTGGGSSYEQYF

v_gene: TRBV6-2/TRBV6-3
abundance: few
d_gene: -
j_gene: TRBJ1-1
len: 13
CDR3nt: TGTGCCAGCAGTTACTCCAGACAGCTGAAAGCTTTCTTT
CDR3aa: CASSYSRQLKAFF

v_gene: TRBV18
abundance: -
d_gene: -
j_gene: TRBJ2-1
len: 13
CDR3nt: TGTGCCAGCTCAGGGAGCGTTGACAATGAGCAGTTCTTC
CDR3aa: CASSGSVDNEQFF

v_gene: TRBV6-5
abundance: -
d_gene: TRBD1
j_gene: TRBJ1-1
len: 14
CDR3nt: TGTGCCATCTCGACAGGGGCTTTCAGCACTGAAGCTTTCTTT
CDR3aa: CAISTGAFSTEAFF

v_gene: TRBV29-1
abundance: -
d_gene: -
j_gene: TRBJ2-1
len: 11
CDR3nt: TGCAGCGTTGTATTCTACAATGAGCAGTTCTTC
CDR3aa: CSVVFYNEQFF

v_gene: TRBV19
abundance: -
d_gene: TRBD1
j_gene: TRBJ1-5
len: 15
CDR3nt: TGTGCCAGTAGCAACGAGGACAGGGAGGATCAGCCCCAGCATTTT
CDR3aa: CASSNEDREDQPQHF

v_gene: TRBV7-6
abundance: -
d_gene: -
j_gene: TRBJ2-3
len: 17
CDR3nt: TGTGCCAGCAGCTTAGAAGTGGGGTGGGGTTCGACAGATACGCAGTATTTT
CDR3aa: CASSLEVGWGSTDTQYF

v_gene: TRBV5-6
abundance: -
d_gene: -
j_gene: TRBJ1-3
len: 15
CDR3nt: TGTGCCAGCAGCCTGGGACACCGCTCTGGAAACACCATATATTTT
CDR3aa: CASSLGHRSGNTIYF

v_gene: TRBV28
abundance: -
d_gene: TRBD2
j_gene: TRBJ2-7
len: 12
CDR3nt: TGTGCCAGCCGGGACTATCTATACGAGCAGTACTTC
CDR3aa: CASRDYLYEQYF

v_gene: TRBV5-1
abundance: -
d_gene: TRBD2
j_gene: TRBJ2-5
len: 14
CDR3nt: TGCGCCAGCAGCTTAGCGGGAGAGCCGGAGACCCAGTACTTC
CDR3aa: CASSLAGEPETQYF

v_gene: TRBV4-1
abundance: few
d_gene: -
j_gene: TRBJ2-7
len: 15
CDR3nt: TGCGCCAGCAGCCAAGATACGAGACTATCCTACGAGCAGTACTTC
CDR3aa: CASSQDTRLSYEQYF

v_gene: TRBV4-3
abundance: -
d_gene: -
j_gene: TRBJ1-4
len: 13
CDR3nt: TGCGCCAGCAGCCAACTAGATAATGAAAAACTGTTTTTT
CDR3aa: CASSQLDNEKLFF

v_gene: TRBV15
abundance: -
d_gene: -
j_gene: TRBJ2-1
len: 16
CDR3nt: TGTGCCACCAGCAGAGATAGGTCTAGCGCGGGCAATGAGCAGTTCTTC
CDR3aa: CATSRDRSSAGNEQFF

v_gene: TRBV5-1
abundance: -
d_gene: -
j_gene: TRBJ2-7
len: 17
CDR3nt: TGCGCCAGCAGCCGTTCCTCATCCGGGACTGGGCTCTACGAGCAGTACTTC
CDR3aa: CASSRSSSGTGLYEQYF

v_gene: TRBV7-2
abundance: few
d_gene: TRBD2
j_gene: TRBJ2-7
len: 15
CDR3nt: TGTGCCAGCAGCTTTGGTAGCGGGAGGTCCTACGAGCAGTACTTC
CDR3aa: CASSFGSGRSYEQYF

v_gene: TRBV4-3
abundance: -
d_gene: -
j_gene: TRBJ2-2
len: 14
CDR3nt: TGCGCCAGCAGCCAAGCGGCCAACACCGGGGAGCTGTTTTTT
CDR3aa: CASSQAANTGELFF

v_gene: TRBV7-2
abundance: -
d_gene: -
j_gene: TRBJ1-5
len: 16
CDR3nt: TGTGCCAGCAGCTTATATGGGAGTCGTAGCAATCAGCCCCAGCATTTT
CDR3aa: CASSLYGSRSNQPQHF

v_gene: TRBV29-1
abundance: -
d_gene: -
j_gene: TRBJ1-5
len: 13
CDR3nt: TGCAGCGTAACACAGGGCGGCAATCAGCCCCAGCATTTT
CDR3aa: CSVTQGGNQPQHF

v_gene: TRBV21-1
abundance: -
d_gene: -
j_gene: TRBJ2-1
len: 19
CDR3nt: TGTGCCAGCAGCAAAGATGGCTACCGCGGGAGGGCCAGAAACAATGAGCAGTTCTTC
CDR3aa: CASSKDGYRGRARNNEQFF

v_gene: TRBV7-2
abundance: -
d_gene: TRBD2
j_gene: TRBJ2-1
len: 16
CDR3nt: TGTGCCAGCAGCTCCGTAGCGGGGAGTACCTACAATGAGCAGTTCTTC
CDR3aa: CASSSVAGSTYNEQFF

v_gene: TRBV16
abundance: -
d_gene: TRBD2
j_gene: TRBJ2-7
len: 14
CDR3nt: TGTGCCAGCAGCCATAGGACTAGCGCCTACGAGCAGTACTTC
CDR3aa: CASSHRTSAYEQYF

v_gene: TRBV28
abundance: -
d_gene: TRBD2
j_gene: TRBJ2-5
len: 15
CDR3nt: TGTGCCAGCAGAGTGACTAGCGGGAGGACGGAGACCCAGTACTTC
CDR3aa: CASRVTSGRTETQYF

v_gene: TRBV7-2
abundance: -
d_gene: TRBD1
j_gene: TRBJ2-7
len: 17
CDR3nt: TGTGCCAGCAGCTTAGTGGGGACAGGGGGCTTTTTCTACGAGCAGTACTTC
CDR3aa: CASSLVGTGGFFYEQYF

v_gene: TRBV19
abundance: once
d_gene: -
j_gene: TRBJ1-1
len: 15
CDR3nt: TGTGCCAGTAGTATAGGGATGGGATGGAGCACTGAAGCTTTCTTT
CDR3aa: CASSIGMGWSTEAFF

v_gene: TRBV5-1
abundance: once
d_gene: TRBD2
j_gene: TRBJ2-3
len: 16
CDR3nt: TGCGCCAGCAGCTTGGGGATAGCGGGAGTTACAGATACGCAGTATTTT
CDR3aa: CASSLGIAGVTDTQYF

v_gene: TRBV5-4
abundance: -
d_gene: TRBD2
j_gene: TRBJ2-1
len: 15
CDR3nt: TGTGCCAGCAGCTTAAAGAGCGGGAGCTACAATGAGCAGTTCTTC
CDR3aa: CASSLKSGSYNEQFF

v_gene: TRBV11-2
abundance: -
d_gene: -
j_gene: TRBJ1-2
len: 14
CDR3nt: TGTGCCAGCAGCCCTAGGACTGATAACTATGGCTACACCTTC
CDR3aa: CASSPRTDNYGYTF

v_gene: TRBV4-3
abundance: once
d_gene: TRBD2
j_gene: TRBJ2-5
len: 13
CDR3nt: TGCGCCAGCAGCCCCTCTAGCGGGGCGACCCAGTACTTC
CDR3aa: CASSPSSGATQYF

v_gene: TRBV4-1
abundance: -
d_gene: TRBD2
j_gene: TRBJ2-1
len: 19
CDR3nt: TGCGCCAGCAGCCAAGAGGAGGTCGGGACTAGCGTTTCCTACAATGAGCAGTTCTTC
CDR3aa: CASSQEEVGTSVSYNEQFF